One and the same sample provided the 3 T cell receptor beta chains below, sequenced in a study of T cell responses to AZD1222 COVID-19 vaccine. Assay used: immunoSEQ multiplex PCR; TCRdb lists only in-frame clones, some missing. The repertoire includes 190,000 or so clones, roughly 91% of them detected once, and more than 25% sits in the top ten. The sequenced sample was peripheral blood, obtained 28 days after the second AZD1222 dose. The receptors were sampled from an adult who received the AZD1222 COVID-19 vaccine.

The chain uses TRBV7-9 and TRBJ2-5, with 8 positions matching TRBD1. Germline CDR1 reads SEHNR; CDR2 reads FQNEAQ (reference sequence). Trimming at V came to 1 base and at J to 5 bases, leaving 18 bases not matched to a gene. The CDR3 sequence is 19 residues long. CDR3 nucleotides: TGTGCCAGCAGCTTAGAGGGATTTGGGCGAGGACAGGGATGGGAGACCCAGTACTTC. It encodes CASSLEGFGRGQGWETQYF.

The gene calls are TRBV19 and TRBJ1-1; D is ambiguous. Germline loops: CDR1 LNHDA, CDR2 SQIVND (reference sequence). V was cut by 8 bases and J by 7 bases, with 17 bases left in between. The CDR3 covers 13 residues. The chain's CDR3 is CASGDGMTGEAFF. The CDR3 bases are TGTGCCAGTGGTGACGGGATGACGGGTGAAGCTTTCTTT. Looking up the rest from reference TRBV19 and TRBJ1-1 gives the full variable domain: DGGITQSPKYLFRKEGQNVTLSCEQNLNHDAMYWYRQDPGQGLRLIYYSQIVNDFQKGDIAEGYSVSREKKESFPLTVTSAQKNPTAFYLCASGDGMTGEAFFGQGTRLTVV.

The chain combines TRBV19 with TRBJ2-3; D might be TRBD1 or TRBD2, each matching 6 bases. This CDR3 comprises 20 residues. CDR1 and CDR2 from the germline V gene are LNHDA and SQIVND (reference sequence). Trimming removed 5 bases at V and 0 bases at J, with 27 bases between. This CDR3 is CASSSLGGTSELASTDTQYF. Written as DNA, the CDR3 is TGTGCCAGTAGTTCCCTAGGGGGGACCAGTGAACTTGCTAGCACAGATACGCAGTATTTT.